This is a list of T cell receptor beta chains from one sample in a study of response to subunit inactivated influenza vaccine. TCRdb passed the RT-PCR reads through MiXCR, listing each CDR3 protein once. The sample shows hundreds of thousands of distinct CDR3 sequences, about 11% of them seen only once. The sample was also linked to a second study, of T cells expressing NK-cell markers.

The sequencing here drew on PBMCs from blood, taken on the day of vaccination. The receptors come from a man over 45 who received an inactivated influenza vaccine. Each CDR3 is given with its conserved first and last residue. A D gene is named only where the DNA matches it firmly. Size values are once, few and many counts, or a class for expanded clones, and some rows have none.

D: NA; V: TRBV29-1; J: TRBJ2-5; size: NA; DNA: TGCAGCGATTTAAGGGGGGGAGAGACCCAGTACTTC; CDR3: CSDLRGGETQYF
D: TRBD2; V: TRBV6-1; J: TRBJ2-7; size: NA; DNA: TGTGCCACCTCCCACGGGGGGTCTAACGAGCAGTACTTC; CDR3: CATSHGGSNEQYF
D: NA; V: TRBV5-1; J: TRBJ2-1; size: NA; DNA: TGCGCCAGCAGCTCGGACTCCCCGCCCTACAATGAGCAGTTCTTC; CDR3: CASSSDSPPYNEQFF
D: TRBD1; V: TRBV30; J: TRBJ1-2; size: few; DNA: TGTGCCTGGAGTGCCGGGACAGGAAATGGCTACACCTTC; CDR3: CAWSAGTGNGYTF
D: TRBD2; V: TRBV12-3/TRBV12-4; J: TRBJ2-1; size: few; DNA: TGTGCCAGCAGTTTCGGGACTAGCGCCCATGAGCAGTTCTTC; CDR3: CASSFGTSAHEQFF
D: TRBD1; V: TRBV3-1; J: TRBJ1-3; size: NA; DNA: TGTGCCAGCAGGCCCACATTAACAGGGGGCGGAAACACCATATATTTT; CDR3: CASRPTLTGGGNTIYF
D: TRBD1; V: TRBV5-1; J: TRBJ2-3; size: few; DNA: TGCGCCAGCAGCTCTCGGACAGGGGAAAGAGATACGCAGTATTTT; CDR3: CASSSRTGERDTQYF
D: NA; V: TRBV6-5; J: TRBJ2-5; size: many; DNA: TGTGCCAGCAGTTACTCGATTATCGAGACCCAGTACTTC; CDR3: CASSYSIIETQYF
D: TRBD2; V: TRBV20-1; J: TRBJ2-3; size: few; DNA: TGCAGTGCGGCCTCTAGCGGGGGGCGCCCAGATACGCAGTATTTT; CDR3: CSAASSGGRPDTQYF
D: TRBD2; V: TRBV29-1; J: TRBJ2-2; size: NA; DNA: TGCAGCGTTGCCAGCGGGGCGGGCACCGGGGAGCTGTTTTTT; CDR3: CSVASGAGTGELFF
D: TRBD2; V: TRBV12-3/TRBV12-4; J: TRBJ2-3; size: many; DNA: TGTGCCAGCCTAATTGGGAGGCGGGGGGGCGAAGATACGCAGTATTTT; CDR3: CASLIGRRGGEDTQYF
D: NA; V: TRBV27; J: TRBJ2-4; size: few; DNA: TGTGCCAGCAGTTCCGGGACCCTAAACATTCAGTACTTC; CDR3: CASSSGTLNIQYF
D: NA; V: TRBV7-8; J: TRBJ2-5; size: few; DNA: TGTGCCAGCAGCCAAAGCCGAAATCGGGGGAGCCAAGAGACCCAGTACTTC; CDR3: CASSQSRNRGSQETQYF
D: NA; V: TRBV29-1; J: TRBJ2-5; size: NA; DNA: TGCAGCGTCTCAGGGGCAAGGGAGACCCAGTACTTC; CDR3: CSVSGARETQYF
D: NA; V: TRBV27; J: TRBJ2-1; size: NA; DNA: TGTGCCAGCAGGGGGGCGGGAGCCGACAATGAGCAGTTCTTC; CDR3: CASRGAGADNEQFF
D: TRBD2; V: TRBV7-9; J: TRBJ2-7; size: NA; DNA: TGTGCCAGCAGCCGACTAGCGGGGGCTCGTAGCGAGCAGTACTTC; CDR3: CASSRLAGARSEQYF
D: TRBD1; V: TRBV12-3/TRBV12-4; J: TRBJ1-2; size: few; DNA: TGTGCCAGCAGTTTTACAGGGGTAGGCTACACCTTC; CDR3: CASSFTGVGYTF
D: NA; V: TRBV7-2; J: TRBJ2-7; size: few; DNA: TGTGCCAGCAGCTTACGGGCCCCCGGGTACGAGCAGTACTTC; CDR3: CASSLRAPGYEQYF
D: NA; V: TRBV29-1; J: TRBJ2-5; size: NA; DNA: TGCAGGGAACCATTTGGACGTCTCCAAGAGACCCAGTACTTC; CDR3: CREPFGRLQETQYF
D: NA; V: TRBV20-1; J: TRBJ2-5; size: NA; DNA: TGCAGTGCTAGAGGCAAAAGCTTGCAAGAGACCCAGTACTTC; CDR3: CSARGKSLQETQYF
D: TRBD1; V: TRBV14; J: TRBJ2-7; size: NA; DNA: TGTGCCAGCAGCCGCCTGGGACAGGGGCGCTACGAGCAGTACTTC; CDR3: CASSRLGQGRYEQYF
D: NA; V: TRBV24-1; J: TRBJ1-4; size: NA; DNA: TGTGCCACCAGTGATTTTACAGGGAATGGTGAAAAACTGTTTTTT; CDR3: CATSDFTGNGEKLFF
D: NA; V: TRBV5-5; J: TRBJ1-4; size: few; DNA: TGTGCCAGCAGCTTGAACCTGGGAAATAATGAAAAACTGTTTTTT; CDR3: CASSLNLGNNEKLFF
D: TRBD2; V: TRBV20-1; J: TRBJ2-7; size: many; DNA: TGCAGTGCTAGAGATCTCCTAGCGGGGTTGTCTTCCACGTACTTC; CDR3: CSARDLLAGLSSTYF
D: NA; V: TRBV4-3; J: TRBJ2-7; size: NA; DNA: TGCGCCAGCAGCCAAGTGGCCGGGACAGGGAGGAGCGGGAGGGCCTACGAGCAGTACTTC; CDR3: CASSQVAGTGRSGRAYEQYF
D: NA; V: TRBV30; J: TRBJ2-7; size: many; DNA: TGTGCCTGGAGTGTACGAGACGGGGGTCTCTACGAGCAGTACTTC; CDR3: CAWSVRDGGLYEQYF
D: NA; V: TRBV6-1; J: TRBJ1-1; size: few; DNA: TGTGCCAGCAAGGTTCGGGGCTGGAACACTGAAGCTTTCTTT; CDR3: CASKVRGWNTEAFF